The rows below give T cell receptor beta chains drawn from one sample of a study of beta chain features in type 1 diabetes. Assay used: immunoSEQ multiplex PCR; TCRdb lists only in-frame clones, some missing. Here the sample spans tens of thousands of clones, roughly 45% being singletons. Sequencing was done on a sample of stem cell memory CD4+ T cells from blood. The receptor set was obtained from a woman aged 30 to 39 in good health. Both conserved end residues are part of each CDR3. A D gene is named only where the DNA matches it firmly. Clone sizes are given selectively: once, few, many, or a class where the clone is expanded.

D gene | clone size | J gene | CDR3 length | V gene | CDR3 protein | CDR3 DNA
TRBD1 | . | TRBJ1-4 | 18 | TRBV5-1 | CASSSPPQGETTNEKLFF | TGCGCCAGCAGCTCCCCACCACAGGGGGAAACAACTAATGAAAAACTGTTTTTT
. | few | TRBJ1-1 | 13 | TRBV30 | CAWSVLRVAEAFF | TGTGCCTGGAGTGTACTCCGGGTGGCTGAAGCTTTCTTT
TRBD2 | . | TRBJ2-3 | 20 | TRBV5-4 | CASSFAFLAGGDASTDTQYF | TGTGCCAGCAGCTTTGCATTTCTAGCGGGAGGGGACGCTAGCACAGATACGCAGTATTTT
. | many | TRBJ2-7 | 12 | TRBV18 | CASSLDSYEQYF | TGTGCCAGCTCACTGGACAGCTACGAGCAGTACTTC
TRBD1 | . | TRBJ2-4 | 15 | TRBV4-3 | CASSQTGTGINIQYF | TGCGCCAGCAGCCAGACCGGGACAGGGATAAACATTCAGTACTTC
TRBD1 | . | TRBJ1-2 | 13 | TRBV19 | CAGRDRGAYGYTF | TGTGCCGGCCGGGACAGGGGGGCCTATGGCTACACCTTC
TRBD1 | . | TRBJ1-4 | 17 | TRBV25-1 | CASSWDRGTSTNEKLFF | TGTGCCAGCAGCTGGGACAGGGGGACCTCAACTAATGAAAAACTGTTTTTT
TRBD1 | . | TRBJ2-5 | 17 | TRBV4-2 | CASSQGGQGAEGETQYF | TGTGCCAGCAGCCAGGGTGGACAGGGGGCCGAGGGGGAGACCCAGTACTTC
TRBD2 | . | TRBJ2-1 | 19 | TRBV28 | CASSHFPGLAGGPVSEQFF | TGTGCCAGCAGTCATTTTCCGGGACTAGCGGGAGGGCCGGTTAGTGAGCAGTTCTTC
. | . | TRBJ2-3 | 15 | TRBV7-2 | CASSVVAASTDTQYF | TGTGCCAGCAGCGTCGTAGCGGCTAGCACAGATACGCAGTATTTT
. | . | TRBJ2-2 | 14 | TRBV6-6 | CASTLTNSGGELFF | TGTGCCAGCACCCTAACCAACAGTGGCGGGGAGCTGTTTTTT
. | few | TRBJ2-7 | 15 | TRBV5-4 | CASSLTTGSSYEQYF | TGTGCCAGCAGTTTGACCACAGGGAGCTCCTACGAGCAGTACTTC
. | . | TRBJ2-7 | 14 | TRBV10-3 | CAITSGASSYEQYF | TGTGCCATCACCTCAGGGGCTAGCTCCTACGAGCAGTACTTC
TRBD1 | . | TRBJ2-3 | 15 | TRBV9 | CASSVSGQITDTQYF | TGTGCCAGCAGCGTGTCGGGACAGATCACAGATACGCAGTATTTT
. | . | TRBJ1-4 | 14 | TRBV18 | CASSYGSRNEKLFF | TGTGCCAGCTCATACGGGAGCCGAAATGAAAAACTGTTTTTT
TRBD1 | few | TRBJ2-5 | 15 | TRBV19 | CASSKGASQRETQYF | TGTGCCAGTAGTAAGGGGGCTAGCCAGCGAGAGACCCAGTACTTC
. | . | TRBJ1-1 | 14 | TRBV19 | CASSIGGGNTEAFF | TGTGCCAGTAGTATAGGGGGGGGGAACACTGAAGCTTTCTTT
TRBD1 | . | TRBJ1-2 | 17 | TRBV5-1 | CASSLTRQGQDNYGYTF | TGCGCCAGCAGCTTAACCCGACAGGGGCAGGATAACTATGGCTACACCTTC
TRBD1 | . | TRBJ2-2 | 15 | TRBV9 | CASSPRTGPVEELFF | TGTGCCAGCAGCCCAAGGACAGGTCCGGTCGAGGAGCTGTTTTTT
. | few | TRBJ2-3 | 12 | TRBV7-6 | CASSPSTDTQYF | TGTGCCAGCAGCCCTAGCACAGATACGCAGTATTTT
TRBD2 | few | TRBJ2-7 | 19 | TRBV7-2 | CASSLAGRGLAGVPYEQYF | TGTGCCAGCAGCTTGGCAGGGAGGGGACTAGCGGGAGTCCCCTACGAGCAGTACTTC
. | . | TRBJ2-2 | 14 | TRBV11-3 | CASSFGYYTGELFF | TGTGCCAGCAGCTTCGGGTATTACACCGGGGAGCTGTTTTTT
. | once | TRBJ2-3 | 18 | TRBV28 | CASVPPYGGRGATDTQYF | TGTGCCAGTGTCCCTCCCTACGGCGGCAGGGGGGCCACAGATACGCAGTATTTT
TRBD1 | . | TRBJ2-7 | 13 | TRBV29-1 | CSVGRTGYYEQYF | TGCAGCGTTGGGAGGACAGGGTACTACGAGCAGTACTTC
TRBD2 | once | TRBJ2-5 | 15 | TRBV6-5 | CASSYQRETEKTQYF | TGTGCCAGCAGTTATCAGCGGGAGACCGAAAAGACCCAGTACTTC
TRBD1 | . | TRBJ2-2 | 15 | TRBV2 | CASSVLGQGSGELFF | TGTGCCAGCAGTGTGCTAGGACAGGGGTCCGGGGAGCTGTTTTTT
. | . | TRBJ2-4 | 21 | TRBV27 | CASSSPPRGRAVLLAKNIQYF | TGTGCCAGCAGTTCTCCTCCTCGTGGGAGAGCCGTACTATTAGCCAAAAACATTCAGTACTTC
. | . | TRBJ2-1 | 14 | TRBV7-6 | CASSLGGVYNEQFF | TGTGCCAGCAGCTTAGGCGGCGTCTACAATGAGCAGTTCTTC
. | . | TRBJ1-5 | 14 | TRBV28 | CASLGDRRNQPQHF | TGTGCCAGCCTAGGGGATCGGCGCAATCAGCCCCAGCATTTT
TRBD2 | . | TRBJ2-3 | 15 | TRBV2 | CASKGLAEGEGTQYF | TGTGCCAGCAAAGGACTAGCGGAGGGGGAAGGAACGCAGTATTTT
. | . | TRBJ2-7 | 14 | TRBV19 | CASSIGSGGYEQYF | TGTGCCAGTAGTATTGGTAGCGGAGGCTACGAGCAGTACTTC
TRBD2 | . | TRBJ2-3 | 16 | TRBV5-6 | CASSLLSGNPTDTQYF | TGTGCCAGCAGCTTGCTTAGCGGGAACCCCACAGATACGCAGTATTTT
. | . | TRBJ2-7 | 15 | TRBV28 | CASSLSVFKLYEQYF | TGTGCCAGCAGTTTATCTGTATTTAAGCTCTACGAGCAGTACTTC
. | few | TRBJ2-5 | 14 | TRBV18 | CASSPPGLQETQYF | TGTGCCAGCTCACCACCGGGGCTCCAAGAGACCCAGTACTTC
TRBD2 | . | TRBJ2-7 | 15 | TRBV5-8 | CASSGGGGISYEQYF | TGTGCCAGCAGCGGTGGGGGAGGGATATCCTACGAGCAGTACTTC
TRBD2 | . | TRBJ2-3 | 16 | TRBV5-4 | CASRLLAGDPTDTQYF | TGTGCCAGCAGACTACTAGCGGGAGACCCCACAGATACGCAGTATTTT
. | . | TRBJ1-2 | 15 | TRBV2 | CASSKGDQTNYGYTF | TGTGCCAGCAGTAAGGGGGACCAAACTAACTATGGCTACACCTTC
. | . | TRBJ2-7 | 14 | TRBV5-6 | CASSRGLAAYEQYF | TGTGCCAGCAGCCGCGGACTGGCGGCATACGAGCAGTACTTC
TRBD1 | . | TRBJ2-2 | 15 | TRBV29-1 | CSAAGTGAYTGELFF | TGCAGCGCTGCTGGGACAGGGGCTTACACCGGGGAGCTGTTTTTT
. | few | TRBJ2-7 | 16 | TRBV7-2 | CASSLSQRASSYEQYF | TGTGCCAGCAGTTTAAGCCAGCGGGCGAGCTCCTACGAGCAGTACTTC
. | . | TRBJ2-7 | 12 | TRBV4-2 | CASSPSSYEQYF | TGTGCCAGCAGCCCGAGCTCCTACGAGCAGTACTTC
TRBD1 | . | TRBJ2-7 | 14 | TRBV28 | CASTSGQASYEQYF | TGTGCCAGCACCTCGGGACAGGCTTCCTACGAGCAGTACTTC
TRBD2 | . | TRBJ2-1 | 18 | TRBV9 | CASSPRTSGIPRGSEQFF | TGTGCCAGCAGCCCCCGGACTAGCGGGATTCCTCGAGGATCTGAGCAGTTCTTC
. | . | TRBJ2-6 | 15 | TRBV11-2 | CASRRQSSGANVLTF | TGTGCCAGCAGGCGACAGAGCTCTGGGGCCAACGTCCTGACTTTC
. | few | TRBJ2-7 | 12 | TRBV7-9 | CASSFSGSEQYF | TGTGCCAGCAGCTTTTCCGGTTCCGAGCAGTACTTC